The 2 T cell receptor beta chains in this list originate from one sample, sequenced in a study of regulatory T cells in long-lasting Graves disease. TCR beta libraries were built with iRepertoire HTBI primers and Arm-PCR of CDR3 regions. TCRdb re-derived calls from the multiplex PCR reads in MiXCR, one entry per CDR3 protein. The sample shows 400,000 to 500,000 distinct CDR3 sequences, about a sixth of them seen only once. The time point denotes: newly diagnosed GD, antithyroid drugs for less than 3 months. Extracted PBMC RNA gave rise to the TCR library. Separately, the same data were catalogued under a study of T cells in Graves' hyperthyroidism and ophthalmopathy.

Specimen: peripheral blood mononuclear cells (PBMCs), collected at new diagnosis, from a patient treated with antithyroid drugs. These receptors all come from a young woman with Graves disease.

This clonotype was detected ten times or more. The chain is built from TRBV12-3 or TRBV12-4 and TRBJ1-1; D call uncertain. The CDR3 loop spans 12 amino acids. Trimming shortened V by 3 bases and J by 3 bases, and 5 bases separated the two germline ends. The CDR3 is CASSFIYTEAFF. CDR3 DNA: TGTGCCAGCAGTTTCATCTACACTGAAGCTTTCTTT.

J is TRBJ2-5 and V is TRBV5-6; no reliable D call. CDR1 is SGHDT, CDR2 YYEEEE, per germline. This CDR3 region has 16 residues. V was shortened by 0 bases and J by 0 bases, with 12 bases between the two germline ends. This CDR3 is CASSLARKANQETQYF. The CDR3 nucleotides read TGTGCCAGCAGCTTGGCCAGGAAAGCGAACCAAGAGACCCAGTACTTC. Together with reference TRBV5-6 and TRBJ2-5, the CDR3 gives the full variable domain: DAGVTQSPTHLIKTRGQQVTLRCSPKSGHDTVSWYQQALGQGPQFIFQYYEEEERQRGNFPDRFSGHQFPNYSSELNVNALLLGDSALYLCASSLARKANQETQYFGPGTRLLVL.